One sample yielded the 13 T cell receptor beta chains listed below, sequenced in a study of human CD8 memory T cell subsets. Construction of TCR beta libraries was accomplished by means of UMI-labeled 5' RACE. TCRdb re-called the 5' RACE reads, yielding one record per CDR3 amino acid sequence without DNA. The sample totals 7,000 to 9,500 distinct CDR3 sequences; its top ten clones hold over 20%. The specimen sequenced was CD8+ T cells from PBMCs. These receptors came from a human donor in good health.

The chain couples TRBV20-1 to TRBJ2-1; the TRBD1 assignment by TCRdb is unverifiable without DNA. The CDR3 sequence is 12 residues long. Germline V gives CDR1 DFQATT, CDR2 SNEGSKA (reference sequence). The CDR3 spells CRPDRGYNEQFF.

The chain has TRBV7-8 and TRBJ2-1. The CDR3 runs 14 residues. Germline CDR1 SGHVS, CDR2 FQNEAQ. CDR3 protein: CASSITGKYNEQFF.

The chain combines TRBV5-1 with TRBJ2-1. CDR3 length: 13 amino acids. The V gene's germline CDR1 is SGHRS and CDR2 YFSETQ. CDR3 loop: CASQTDSYNEQFF.

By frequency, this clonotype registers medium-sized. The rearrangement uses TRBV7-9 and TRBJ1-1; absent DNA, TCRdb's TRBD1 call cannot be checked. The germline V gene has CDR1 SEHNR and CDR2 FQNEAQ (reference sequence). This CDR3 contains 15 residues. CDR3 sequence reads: CASSPEVTGGTEAFF.

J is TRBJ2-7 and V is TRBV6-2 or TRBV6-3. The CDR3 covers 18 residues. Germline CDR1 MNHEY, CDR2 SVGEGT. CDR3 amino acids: CASSSGKNLEVNSYEQYF.

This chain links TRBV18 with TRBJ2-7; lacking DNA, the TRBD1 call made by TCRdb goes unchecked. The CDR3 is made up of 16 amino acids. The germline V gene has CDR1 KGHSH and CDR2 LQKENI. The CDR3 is CASSRVTTGVDDEQYF.

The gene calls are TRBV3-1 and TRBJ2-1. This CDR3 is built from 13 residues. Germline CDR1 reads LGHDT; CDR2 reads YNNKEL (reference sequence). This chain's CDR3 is CASSETNYNEQFF.

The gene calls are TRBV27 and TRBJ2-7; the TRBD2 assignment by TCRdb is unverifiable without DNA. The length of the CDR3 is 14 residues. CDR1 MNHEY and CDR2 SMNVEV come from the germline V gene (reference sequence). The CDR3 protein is CASSLRRSSYEQYF.

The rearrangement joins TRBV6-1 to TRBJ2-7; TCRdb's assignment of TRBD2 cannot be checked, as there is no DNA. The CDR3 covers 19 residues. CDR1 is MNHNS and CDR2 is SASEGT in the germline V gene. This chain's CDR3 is CASSEAQGSGRAYFYEQYF.

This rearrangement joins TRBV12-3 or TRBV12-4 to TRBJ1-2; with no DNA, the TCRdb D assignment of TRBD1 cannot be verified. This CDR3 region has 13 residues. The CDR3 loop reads CASSKAAGTGITF.

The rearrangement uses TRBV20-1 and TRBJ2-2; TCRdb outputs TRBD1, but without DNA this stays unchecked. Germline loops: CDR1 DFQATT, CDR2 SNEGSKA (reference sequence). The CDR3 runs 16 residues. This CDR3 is CSARATGTGVAGELFF.

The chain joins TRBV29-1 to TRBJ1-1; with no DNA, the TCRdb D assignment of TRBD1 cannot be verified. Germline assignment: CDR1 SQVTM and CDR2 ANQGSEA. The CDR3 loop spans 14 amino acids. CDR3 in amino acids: CSVEMIGQEYAAFF.

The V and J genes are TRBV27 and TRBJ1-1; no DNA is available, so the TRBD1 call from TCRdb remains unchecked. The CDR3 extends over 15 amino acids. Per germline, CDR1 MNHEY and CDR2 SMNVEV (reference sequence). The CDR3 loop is CASSLSGTGNTEAFF.